Included here is one TCR beta chain sequence, with context. What it recognizes is unknown. This table comes from immunoSEQ multiplex PCR, and its TCRdb copy is limited to in-frame clones, with some not included. The repertoire holds 60,000 to 90,000 clones, with 83% as singletons. The CDR3 totals 14 residues. Germline CDR1 MDHEN, CDR2 SYDVKM. Deletions cut 1 base from V and 6 bases from J, with 12 bases between. The record originates from a study of CD4 T cell repertoires in COVID-19. Overall study findings and caveats: Sharing of several most expanded SARS-CoV-2-reactive clonotypes across memory subsets suggested intraclonal diversification. SARS-CoV and/or HKU1 spike cultures shared between 7 and 25% of SARS-CoV-2 clonotypes.

Samples came from patients recovered from mild-to-severe COVID-19. Sequencing was done directly on freshly isolated, uncultured memory T cells. The gene calls are TRBV28 and TRBJ1-1; D is unclear. The sequenced sample was CD4+ T cells from peripheral blood, obtained after recovery from COVID-19. The sequence derives from a human donor who had COVID-19. The CDR3 here is CASSLSLAASEAFF. The CDR3 nucleotides are TGTGCCAGCAGTTTATCCCTTGCCGCCTCTGAAGCTTTCTTT. Full variable domain (rest looked up from reference TRBV28 and TRBJ1-1): DVKVTQSSRYLVKRTGEKVFLECVQDMDHENMFWYRQDPGLGLRLIYFSYDVKMKEKGDIPEGYSVSREKKERFSLILESASTNQTSMYLCASSLSLAASEAFFGQGTRLTVV.